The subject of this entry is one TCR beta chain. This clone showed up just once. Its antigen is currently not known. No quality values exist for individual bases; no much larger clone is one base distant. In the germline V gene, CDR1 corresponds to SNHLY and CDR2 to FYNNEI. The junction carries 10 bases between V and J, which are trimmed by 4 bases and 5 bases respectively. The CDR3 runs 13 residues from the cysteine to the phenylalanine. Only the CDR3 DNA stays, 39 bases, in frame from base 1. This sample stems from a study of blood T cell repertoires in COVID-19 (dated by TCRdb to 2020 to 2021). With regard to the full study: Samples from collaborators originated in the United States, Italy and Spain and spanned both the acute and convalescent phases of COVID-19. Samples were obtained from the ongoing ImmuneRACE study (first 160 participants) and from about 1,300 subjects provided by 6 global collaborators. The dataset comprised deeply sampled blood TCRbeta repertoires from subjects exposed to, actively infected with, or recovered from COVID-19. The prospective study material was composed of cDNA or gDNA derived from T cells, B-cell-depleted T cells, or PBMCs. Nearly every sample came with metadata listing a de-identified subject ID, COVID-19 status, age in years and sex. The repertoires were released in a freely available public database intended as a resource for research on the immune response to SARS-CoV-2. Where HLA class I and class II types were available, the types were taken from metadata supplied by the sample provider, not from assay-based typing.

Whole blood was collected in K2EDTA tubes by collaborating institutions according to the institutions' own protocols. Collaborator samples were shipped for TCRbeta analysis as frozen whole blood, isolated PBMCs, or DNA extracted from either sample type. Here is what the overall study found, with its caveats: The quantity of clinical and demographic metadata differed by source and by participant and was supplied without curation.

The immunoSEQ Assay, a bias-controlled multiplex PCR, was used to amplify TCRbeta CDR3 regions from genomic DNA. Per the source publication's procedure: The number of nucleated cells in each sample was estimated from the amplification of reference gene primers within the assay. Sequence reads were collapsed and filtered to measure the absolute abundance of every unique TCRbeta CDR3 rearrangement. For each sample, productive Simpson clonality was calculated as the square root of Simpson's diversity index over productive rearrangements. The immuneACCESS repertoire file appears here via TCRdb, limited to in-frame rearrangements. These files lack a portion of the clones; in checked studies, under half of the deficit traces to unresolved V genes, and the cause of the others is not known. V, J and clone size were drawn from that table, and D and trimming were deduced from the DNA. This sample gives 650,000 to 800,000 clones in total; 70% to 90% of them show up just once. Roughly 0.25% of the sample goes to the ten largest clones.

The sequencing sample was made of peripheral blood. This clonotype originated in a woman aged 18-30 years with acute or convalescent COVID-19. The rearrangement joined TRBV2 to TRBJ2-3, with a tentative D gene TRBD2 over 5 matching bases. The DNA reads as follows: TGTGCCAGCAGTGGGGAGCTGGGAGATACGCAGTATTTT. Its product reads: CASSGELGDTQYF. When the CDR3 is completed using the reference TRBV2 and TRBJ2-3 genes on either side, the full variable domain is EPEVTQTPSHQVTQMGQEVILRCVPISNHLYFYWYRQILGQKVEFLVSFYNNEISEKSEIFDDQFSVERPDGSNFTLKIRSTKLEDSAMYFCASSGELGDTQYFGPGTRLTVL.